Listed below are T cell receptor beta chains from one sample, sequenced in a study of blood T cell repertoires in COVID-19. The protocol was immunoSEQ multiplex PCR, while the TCRdb copy is restricted to in-frame clones and leaves out a portion. The sample lists about 70,000 clones, roughly 86% occurring once. Input material: peripheral blood. Source of these receptors: a woman aged 70-85 years with acute or convalescent COVID-19. The CDR3 runs from the conserved cysteine through the conserved F or W. Each record gives: clone size, J gene, D gene, V gene, CDR3 protein, CDR3 DNA. D genes are given only for firm matches. Clone sizes are given selectively: once, few, many, or a class where the clone is expanded.

size: NA; J: TRBJ1-2; D: TRBD1; V: TRBV19; CDR3: CASRTGGGYGYTF; DNA: TGTGCCAGTCGCACAGGGGGCGGCTATGGCTACACCTTC
size: NA; J: TRBJ2-3; D: NA; V: TRBV9; CDR3: CASSPSGDSTDTQYF; DNA: TGTGCCAGCAGCCCGTCAGGGGATAGCACAGATACGCAGTATTTT
size: NA; J: TRBJ2-3; D: TRBD1; V: TRBV5-1; CDR3: CASSLDGTGGMGTQYF; DNA: TGCGCCAGCAGCTTGGACGGGACAGGGGGCATGGGTACGCAGTATTTT
size: NA; J: TRBJ1-5; D: NA; V: TRBV24-1; CDR3: CATSETGVQPQHF; DNA: TGTGCCACCAGTGAGACAGGCGTGCAGCCCCAGCATTTT
size: NA; J: TRBJ1-1; D: NA; V: TRBV7-9; CDR3: CASRLTGSTEAFF; DNA: TGTGCCAGCAGGCTCACAGGTTCCACTGAAGCTTTCTTT
size: once; J: TRBJ1-1; D: TRBD1; V: TRBV19; CDR3: CATRTRQGGPAFF; DNA: TGTGCCACCCGAACTCGACAGGGGGGCCCAGCTTTCTTT
size: NA; J: TRBJ2-1; D: NA; V: TRBV27; CDR3: CASGPLSRRDNNEQFF; DNA: TGTGCCAGCGGCCCACTGAGCAGGCGGGATAACAATGAGCAGTTCTTC
size: NA; J: TRBJ2-7; D: TRBD1; V: TRBV11-2; CDR3: CASSVTGTGSEQYF; DNA: TGTGCCAGCAGCGTGACCGGGACAGGGTCCGAGCAGTACTTC
size: NA; J: TRBJ2-3; D: TRBD1; V: TRBV7-9; CDR3: CASSRDRSSTDTQYF; DNA: TGTGCCAGCAGCCGGGACAGATCTAGCACAGATACGCAGTATTTT
size: NA; J: TRBJ2-5; D: NA; V: TRBV6-1; CDR3: CASSEVSGIGETQYF; DNA: TGTGCCAGCAGTGAAGTGTCAGGGATAGGAGAGACCCAGTACTTC
size: NA; J: TRBJ2-3; D: TRBD1; V: TRBV24-1; CDR3: CATSPTGADTQYF; DNA: TGTGCCACCAGCCCGACAGGGGCAGATACGCAGTATTTT
size: once; J: TRBJ2-2; D: TRBD2; V: TRBV11-2; CDR3: CASSTRTSGASSPGELFF; DNA: TGTGCCAGCAGCACCCGGACTAGCGGAGCTTCATCCCCCGGGGAGCTGTTTTTT
size: NA; J: TRBJ1-6; D: NA; V: TRBV6-2/TRBV6-3; CDR3: CASSWGGSGNSPLHF; DNA: TGTGCCAGCAGTTGGGGAGGGTCCGGGAATTCACCCCTCCACTTT
size: NA; J: TRBJ2-1; D: TRBD2; V: TRBV3-1/TRBV3-2; CDR3: CASRKREGSYNEQFF; DNA: TGTGCCAGCAGAAAGCGGGAGGGCTCCTACAATGAGCAGTTCTTC
size: once; J: TRBJ2-5; D: TRBD1; V: TRBV4-1; CDR3: CASSQDSGQGGETQYF; DNA: TGCGCCAGCAGCCAAGATTCGGGACAGGGAGGGGAGACCCAGTACTTC
size: NA; J: TRBJ1-1; D: TRBD1; V: TRBV3-1/TRBV3-2; CDR3: CASSGTANTEAFF; DNA: TGTGCCAGCAGCGGGACAGCGAACACTGAAGCTTTCTTT
size: few; J: TRBJ1-5; D: TRBD1; V: TRBV7-2; CDR3: CASSLAFGTGSQPQHF; DNA: TGTGCCAGCAGCTTAGCTTTTGGGACAGGGTCTCAGCCCCAGCATTTT
size: NA; J: TRBJ2-1; D: NA; V: TRBV19; CDR3: CASSINLRNEQFF; DNA: TGTGCCAGTAGTATTAACTTACGCAATGAGCAGTTCTTC
size: once; J: TRBJ2-3; D: NA; V: TRBV12-5; CDR3: CASSAAAFADTQYF; DNA: TGTGCTAGTAGTGCGGCGGCCTTTGCAGATACGCAGTATTTT
size: NA; J: TRBJ1-5; D: TRBD1; V: TRBV11-2; CDR3: CASSPPGGVNQPQHF; DNA: TGTGCCAGCAGCCCGCCAGGGGGTGTCAATCAGCCCCAGCATTTT
size: NA; J: TRBJ1-4; D: NA; V: TRBV28; CDR3: CASGRSFGSRGEKLFF; DNA: TGTGCCAGCGGGCGATCTTTCGGAAGCCGGGGTGAAAAACTGTTTTTT
size: NA; J: TRBJ2-1; D: TRBD2; V: TRBV5-1; CDR3: CASSARGLAGGSYNEQFF; DNA: TGCGCCAGCAGCGCGCGGGGACTAGCGGGGGGCTCCTACAATGAGCAGTTCTTC
size: NA; J: TRBJ2-1; D: TRBD2; V: TRBV29-1; CDR3: CSVESLAGSFSYNEQFF; DNA: TGCAGCGTTGAGAGTCTAGCGGGATCATTCTCCTACAATGAGCAGTTCTTC
size: once; J: TRBJ1-2; D: NA; V: TRBV7-9; CDR3: CASNGGTMGYGYTF; DNA: TGTGCCAGCAATGGGGGGACGATGGGTTATGGCTACACCTTC
size: NA; J: TRBJ1-2; D: NA; V: TRBV4-1; CDR3: CASSYGQFYGYTF; DNA: TGCGCCAGCAGCTACGGACAGTTCTATGGCTACACCTTC
size: NA; J: TRBJ2-4; D: NA; V: TRBV19; CDR3: CASSNSGTDIQYF; DNA: TGTGCCAGTAGTAATTCGGGTACGGACATTCAGTACTTC
size: NA; J: TRBJ2-5; D: TRBD2; V: TRBV27; CDR3: CASSQAPGLAGEQETQYF; DNA: TGTGCCAGCAGCCAAGCCCCGGGACTAGCGGGAGAACAAGAGACCCAGTACTTC
size: NA; J: TRBJ1-2; D: TRBD1; V: TRBV9; CDR3: CASSVSQGAYGYTF; DNA: TGTGCCAGCAGCGTATCGCAGGGGGCCTATGGCTACACCTTC
size: once; J: TRBJ2-5; D: NA; V: TRBV4-1; CDR3: CASSRTSQGRQETQYF; DNA: TGCGCCAGCAGCCGTACCTCCCAGGGGCGCCAAGAGACCCAGTACTTC
size: NA; J: TRBJ1-3; D: TRBD1; V: TRBV30; CDR3: CAWSVGTASFLMHSGNTIYF; DNA: TGTGCCTGGAGTGTAGGGACAGCTAGCTTCTTAATGCACTCTGGAAACACCATATATTTT
size: NA; J: TRBJ2-5; D: NA; V: TRBV28; CDR3: CASSLWGTRGETQYF; DNA: TGTGCCAGCAGTTTATGGGGGACTCGAGGGGAGACCCAGTACTTC
size: NA; J: TRBJ1-2; D: NA; V: TRBV11-2; CDR3: CASSLDLVGYTF; DNA: TGTGCCAGCAGCTTAGATCTAGTTGGCTACACCTTC
size: NA; J: TRBJ2-1; D: NA; V: TRBV6-2/TRBV6-3; CDR3: CASSTGYNEQFF; DNA: TGTGCCAGCAGTACAGGGTACAATGAGCAGTTCTTC
size: NA; J: TRBJ2-2; D: NA; V: TRBV21-1; CDR3: CASSKGAIRTGELFF; DNA: TGTGCCAGCAGCAAAGGGGCAATAAGGACCGGGGAGCTGTTTTTT
size: NA; J: TRBJ2-6; D: NA; V: TRBV5-6; CDR3: CASRSAGANVLTF; DNA: TGTGCCAGCAGGTCAGCTGGGGCCAACGTCCTGACTTTC
size: NA; J: TRBJ1-5; D: TRBD1; V: TRBV19; CDR3: CASSARDRVVGSNQPQHF; DNA: TGTGCCAGTAGTGCCCGGGACAGGGTGGTCGGTAGCAATCAGCCCCAGCATTTT
size: NA; J: TRBJ2-1; D: TRBD1; V: TRBV6-2/TRBV6-3; CDR3: CASSGTGYNEQFF; DNA: TGTGCCAGCAGTGGGACAGGGTACAATGAGCAGTTCTTC
size: NA; J: TRBJ1-2; D: NA; V: TRBV28; CDR3: CASSGRVNYGYTF; DNA: TGTGCCAGCAGTGGCCGGGTGAACTATGGCTACACCTTC
size: NA; J: TRBJ2-3; D: NA; V: TRBV19; CDR3: CASSTREATDTQYF; DNA: TGTGCCAGTAGTACCAGGGAGGCCACAGATACGCAGTATTTT
size: few; J: TRBJ2-3; D: NA; V: TRBV5-1; CDR3: CASSLEAGKSTDTQYF; DNA: TGCGCCAGCAGCTTGGAGGCAGGGAAAAGCACAGATACGCAGTATTTT
size: NA; J: TRBJ1-2; D: NA; V: TRBV5-1; CDR3: CASALRESGGNYGYTF; DNA: TGCGCCAGCGCCCTTCGGGAGTCAGGAGGTAACTATGGCTACACCTTC
size: NA; J: TRBJ1-2; D: TRBD1; V: TRBV28; CDR3: CASSLYIRGQGGYTF; DNA: TGTGCCAGCAGTTTATACATAAGGGGGCAAGGGGGCTACACCTTC
size: NA; J: TRBJ2-7; D: TRBD2; V: TRBV7-8; CDR3: CASSFAGDRGEQYF; DNA: TGTGCCAGCAGCTTTGCGGGAGACCGGGGGGAGCAGTACTTC
size: NA; J: TRBJ2-7; D: NA; V: TRBV6-2/TRBV6-3; CDR3: CASSSAGEQYF; DNA: TGTGCCAGCAGTTCCGCGGGGGAGCAGTACTTC
size: NA; J: TRBJ2-7; D: TRBD2; V: TRBV29-1; CDR3: CSVEGVTSGDYEQYF; DNA: TGCAGCGTTGAAGGGGTGACTAGCGGAGACTACGAGCAGTACTTC
size: NA; J: TRBJ2-2; D: NA; V: TRBV3-1/TRBV3-2; CDR3: CASSRGAGELFF; DNA: TGTGCCAGCAGCCGGGGGGCCGGGGAGCTGTTTTTT
size: NA; J: TRBJ2-3; D: NA; V: TRBV11-2; CDR3: CASSRGSGTSTDTQYF; DNA: TGTGCCAGCAGCCGGGGGAGCGGAACTAGCACAGATACGCAGTATTTT
size: NA; J: TRBJ2-2; D: NA; V: TRBV11-3; CDR3: CASSLQGSGELFF; DNA: TGTGCCAGCAGCCTCCAGGGTTCCGGGGAGCTGTTTTTT
size: NA; J: TRBJ1-1; D: NA; V: TRBV12-3/TRBV12-4; CDR3: CASSFEEREAFF; DNA: TGTGCCAGCAGCTTCGAGGAGAGGGAAGCTTTCTTT
size: NA; J: TRBJ1-4; D: NA; V: TRBV11-2; CDR3: CASSERGLINEKLFF; DNA: TGTGCCAGCAGCGAAAGGGGACTGATTAATGAAAAACTGTTTTTT